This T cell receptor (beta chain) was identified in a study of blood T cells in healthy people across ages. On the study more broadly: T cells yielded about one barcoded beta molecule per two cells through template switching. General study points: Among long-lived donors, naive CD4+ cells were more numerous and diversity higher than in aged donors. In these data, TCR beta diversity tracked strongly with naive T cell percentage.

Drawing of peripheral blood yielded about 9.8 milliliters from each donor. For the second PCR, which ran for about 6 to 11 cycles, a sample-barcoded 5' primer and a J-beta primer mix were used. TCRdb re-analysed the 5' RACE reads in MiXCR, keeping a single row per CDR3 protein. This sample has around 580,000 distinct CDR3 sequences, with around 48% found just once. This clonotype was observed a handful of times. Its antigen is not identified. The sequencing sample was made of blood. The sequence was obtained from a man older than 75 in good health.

CDR3 residues: CASSQGNTGELFF. The CDR3 region has the DNA TGTGCCAGCAGTCAAGGGAACACCGGGGAGCTGTTTTTT. The V and J genes are TRBV12-3 or TRBV12-4 and TRBJ2-2; D gene unclear. The CDR3 has 13 amino acids. Between the trimmed V and J ends, which lost 5 bases and 1 base, there was a span of 5 bases.